The entry below gives a single T cell receptor (beta chain) sequence along with its context. What antigen it recognizes has not been identified. One base away there is no much larger clone; base qualities are not given. The data belong to a study of T cells in localized non-small cell lung cancer (dated by TCRdb to the early 2020s). For the wider study: The study analyzed T cell repertoires of approximately 240 early-stage NSCLC patients, comparing tumors and uninvolved tumor-adjacent lungs. The cohort consisted of 236 treatment-naive NSCLC patients whose localized lung tumors had been resected. The mean age of the NSCLC patients was 60 to 85 years, with 130 or so men and around 100 women. Results the study describes overall, beyond this receptor: A median of roughly 60 of the top 100 tumor clones were detected in paired uninvolved adjacent lung, and under 30 of these tumor clones were also found among the top 100 clones of the paired uninvolved adjacent lung. Because multi-region tumor sequencing was not performed, intratumor heterogeneity could not be ruled out. Uninvolved tumor-adjacent lung showed the highest T cell clonality, higher than tumor, which suggests more focused antigenic responses in the adjacent lung. Higher blood T cell density associated with longer overall survival, while higher adjacent-lung clonality associated with shorter survival. Because of the exploratory design, TCR variables were selected using unadjusted p-values without false-discovery rate correction.

TCR beta CDR3 regions were sequenced from DNA using the immunoSEQ Assay. The paper's processing steps were these. T cell density was computed as TCR beta template counts normalized to usable DNA estimated by amplifying housekeeping genes. Using the preseqR package, richness was estimated by extrapolating to 120,000 templates for tissue samples and 400,000 templates for PBMC samples. Clonality was calculated as one minus Pielou's evenness. Tissue-enriched TCRs were identified by differential abundance testing using productive amino-acid clonotypes, minimum total count 5 and alpha 0.1. The Jaccard Index and the Morisita Overlap Index were used to measure repertoire overlap between compartments. TCR beta CDR3s were clustered by GLIPH together with public tetramer-defined viral CDR3s, and at least three viral sequences plus V-gene enrichment were required for viral motifs. TCRdb took this table from immuneACCESS and kept in-frame rearrangements with V and J called. Such tables lack part of the clones; where checked against another copy, unresolved V genes explain under half of the gap, and the rest is unexplained. That table is the source of V, J and clone size, and D and trimming were worked out from the DNA. The sample table lists 25,000 to 35,000 clones, around 89% of them with a count of one. The ten largest clones represent approximately 13% of the sample.

CDR1 MGHDK and CDR2 SYGVNS were looked up in the germline V gene. V is cut by 3 bases and J by 4 bases, and the space between the germline ends is 12 bases. The CDR3 runs 14 residues from the cysteine to the phenylalanine. The retained sequence is limited to the CDR3, 42 bases, with the frame set at the first base. At diagnosis, tumor, uninvolved tumor-adjacent lung and peripheral blood were collected and then preserved as a mix of FFPE and fresh-frozen material. For TCR repertoire profiling, the blood samples were analyzed as peripheral blood mononuclear cells. The receptor's source is a female donor older than 55 with stage III squamous cell lung carcinoma. The input for sequencing was peripheral blood, taken before any cancer treatment. Rearrangement joined TRBV25-1 to TRBJ1-2, and TRBD1 may be the D gene, going by 5 matching bases. The CDR3 region: CASSDPTGFYGYTF. The nucleotides are TGTGCCAGCAGTGACCCAACAGGTTTCTATGGCTACACCTTC.